This entry concerns a single TCR beta chain. No antigen is known for it. This specimen comes from a study of shared clonotypes between healthy human individuals. Whole-study context: Three CD4 naive, three CD4 memory, two CD8 naive and one CD8 memory plate were used per donor.

V dropped 4 bases and J dropped 1; count of bases not matched to a gene: 4. CDR1 is SNHLY, CDR2 FYNNEI, per germline. CDR3 size: 15 residues. Overall study findings and caveats: Researchers sampled only blood; tissue repertoires likely differ. Genetic and exposure-history diversity was limited by the few donors.

Sequencing was performed with immunoSEQ multiplex PCR; in TCRdb, only in-frame clones are kept and a portion is missing. The table records around 2.3 million clones, almost 96% of them present only once. Input material: naive CD4+ T cells sorted from blood. The subset is: CD45RA+ positively selected. This chain uses TRBV2 with TRBJ1-5, with TRBD1 matching over 7 bases. This TCR was sampled from a man in his late teens or twenties in good health. The CDR3: CASSGTGDSNQPQHF. For the CDR3, the DNA is TGTGCCAGCAGTGGCACAGGGGACAGCAATCAGCCCCAGCATTTT.